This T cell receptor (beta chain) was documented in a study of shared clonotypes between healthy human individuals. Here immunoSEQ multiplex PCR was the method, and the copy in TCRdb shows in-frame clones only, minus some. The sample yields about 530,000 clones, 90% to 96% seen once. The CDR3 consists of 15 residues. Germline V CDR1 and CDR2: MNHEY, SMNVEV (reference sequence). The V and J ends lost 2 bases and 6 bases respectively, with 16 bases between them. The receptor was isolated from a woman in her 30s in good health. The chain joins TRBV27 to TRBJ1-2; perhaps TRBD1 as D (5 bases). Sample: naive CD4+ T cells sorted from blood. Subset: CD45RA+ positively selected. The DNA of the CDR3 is TGTGCCAGCAGTTTAGTGGCCGGGACTCAGCATGGCTACACCTTC. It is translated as CASSLVAGTQHGYTF.